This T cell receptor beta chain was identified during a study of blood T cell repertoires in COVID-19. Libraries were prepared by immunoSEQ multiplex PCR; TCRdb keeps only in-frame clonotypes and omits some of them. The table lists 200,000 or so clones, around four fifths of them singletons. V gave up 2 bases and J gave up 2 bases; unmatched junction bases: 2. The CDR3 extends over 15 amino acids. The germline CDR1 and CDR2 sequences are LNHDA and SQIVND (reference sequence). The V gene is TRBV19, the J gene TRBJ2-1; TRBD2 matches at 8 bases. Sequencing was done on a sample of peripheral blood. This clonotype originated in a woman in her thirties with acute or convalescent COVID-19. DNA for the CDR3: TGTGCCAGTAGTATAACTAGCGGAACCTACAATGAGCAGTTCTTC. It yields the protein CASSITSGTYNEQFF. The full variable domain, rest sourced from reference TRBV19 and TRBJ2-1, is DGGITQSPKYLFRKEGQNVTLSCEQNLNHDAMYWYRQDPGQGLRLIYYSQIVNDFQKGDIAEGYSVSREKKESFPLTVTSAQKNPTAFYLCASSITSGTYNEQFFGPGTRLTVL.